The subject of this entry is one T cell receptor (beta chain). The ends were cut back, 0 bases at V and 6 bases at J, with 9 bases in the middle. The length of the CDR3 is 13 residues. Per the germline V gene, CDR1 is SGHRS and CDR2 is YFSETQ. The data originate from a study of blood T cells in healthy people across ages. Using a J-beta primer mix together with a sample-barcoded 5' primer, a second PCR was run for about 6 to 12 cycles. A 12-random-nucleotide template-switch adaptor tagged each cDNA molecule. TCRdb called the 5' RACE reads again in MiXCR, with one record for every CDR3 protein. The sample consists of 500,000 to 650,000 distinct CDR3 sequences, over 25% of them appearing once. Every sample gave at least 6 micrograms of total RNA when it was extracted. A further study also used this sample, focusing on T cells of mothers and their children.

This sequence was found in a boy younger than 10 in good health. The sequenced material came from blood. V and J are TRBV5-1 and TRBJ1-1; tentatively, D is TRBD1 (5 bases). This chain's CDR3 is CASSLGGIAEAFF. CDR3 DNA sequence: TGCGCCAGCAGCTTGGGGGGCATTGCTGAAGCTTTCTTT.